This is a list of T cell receptor beta chains from one sample in a study of breast tumors, draining lymph nodes, adjacent tissues. TCRdb ran MiXCR on the multiplex PCR reads and lists one entry per CDR3 protein. The table includes under 110,000 distinct CDR3 sequences, around 30% detected once. The specimen sequenced was axillary lymph node tissue. These receptors were collected from a female donor with breast cancer. Some clones in this sample may be carry-over from other donors' samples. Both conserved end residues are part of each CDR3. The D gene is left open where the match is weak. The size field is filled for only some rows; it gives once, few, many or a size class.

v_call	d_call	clone_size	j_call	cdr3_aa	cdr3_nt
TRBV11-3	TRBD1	many	TRBJ2-2	CASSSTLLGQTNTGELFF	TGTGCCAGCAGCTCAACTCTATTGGGACAGACTAACACCGGGGAGCTGTTTTTT
TRBV27	-	many	TRBJ2-7	CASSPRTGEQYF	TGTGCCAGCAGTCCCCGAACAGGGGAGCAGTACTTC
TRBV20-1	TRBD1	-	TRBJ2-3	CSAPDRVYNEQYF	TGCAGTGCCCCGGACAGGGTGTACAATGAGCAGTATTTT
TRBV20-1	TRBD2	-	TRBJ2-5	CSALNPKTSGETQYF	TGCAGTGCATTGAACCCTAAAACTAGCGGAGAGACCCAGTACTTC
TRBV19	TRBD2	-	TRBJ2-1	CASTSRLAGWLIF	TGTGCCAGTACTTCTAGACTAGCGGGATGGCTGATCTTC
TRBV20-1	TRBD1	many	TRBJ1-4	CSARPRTGRFEKLFF	TGCAGTGCTAGACCGAGGACAGGTCGTTTTGAAAAACTGTTTTTT
TRBV2	TRBD1	-	TRBJ1-2	CASRDLGTGRRGYTF	TGTGCCAGCAGAGACCTCGGGACAGGGCGACGTGGCTACACCTTC
TRBV3-1	-	many	TRBJ1-6	CASSQEGQGSSPLHF	TGTGCCAGCAGCCAAGAGGGGCAGGGGTCTTCACCCCTCCACTTT
TRBV7-3	TRBD1	many	TRBJ2-5	CASSLTSRGRDQEPQYF	TGTGCCAGCAGCTTAACGTCGAGGGGGCGCGACCAAGAGCCCCAGTACTTC
TRBV24-1	TRBD2	once	TRBJ2-3	CAASEGTSGGADTQYF	TGTGCCGCCAGTGAGGGGACCAGCGGGGGTGCAGATACGCAGTATTTT
TRBV18	-	many	TRBJ1-5	CASSPDGGQPQHF	TGTGCCAGCTCACCTGACGGCGGCCAGCCCCAGCATTTT
TRBV20-1	-	-	TRBJ1-2	CRLDKADGYTF	TGCAGATTGGACAAAGCGGATGGCTACACCTTC
TRBV7-2	-	many	TRBJ2-6	CASSLAGGASSGANVLTF	TGTGCCAGCAGCTTAGCTGGGGGGGCCAGCTCTGGGGCCAACGTCCTGACTTTC
TRBV2	TRBD1	many	TRBJ2-7	CASSRPDRGYEQYF	TGTGCCAGCAGTCGTCCGGACAGGGGATACGAGCAGTACTTC
TRBV7-6	-	many	TRBJ2-3	CASSFGGTSTDTQYF	TGTGCCAGCAGCTTTGGAGGGACTAGCACAGATACGCAGTATTTT
TRBV15	TRBD1	many	TRBJ1-4	CATSSATGTGNEKLFF	TGTGCCACCAGCAGTGCGACCGGGACAGGGAATGAAAAACTGTTTTTT
TRBV6-5	TRBD2	many	TRBJ2-3	CASSRRAGGQTDTQYF	TGTGCCAGCAGTCGGCGAGCGGGGGGGCAGACAGATACGCAGTATTTT
TRBV9	-	-	TRBJ1-5	CASSVGGREGGQETQHF	TGTGCCAGCAGCGTAGGGGGTAGAGAGGGGGGGCAAGAGACCCAGCATTTT
TRBV20-1	TRBD2	-	TRBJ2-3	CSALPPGLQTTDTQYF	TGCAGCGCTCTACCCCCGGGACTACAAACCACAGATACGCAGTATTTT
TRBV7-2	-	many	TRBJ1-5	CASSLGDGNQPQHF	TGTGCCAGCAGCTTAGGGGACGGAAATCAGCCCCAGCATTTT